What follows describes a single T cell receptor (beta chain). Its specificity is not known. A multiplex PCR was run with 60 Vbeta primers and 13 Jbeta primers. Data came from immunoSEQ multiplex PCR; TCRdb stores just in-frame clones and leaves some out. This repertoire shows roughly 200,000 clones, about 87% found once; its top ten account for 1% to 1.5%. This CDR3 region has 19 residues. Germline CDR1 reads LNHDA; CDR2 reads SQIVND (reference sequence). V gave up 5 bases and J gave up 0 bases, with 20 bases separating them. The data originate from a study of cytomegalovirus exposure and HLA in healthy donors. Notes on the study in general: In a later analysis, the majority of CMV-associated beta chains seemingly showed HLA restriction.

The chain joins TRBV19 to TRBJ1-6; possible D gene TRBD1, 5 bases. This TCR was sampled from a man aged 25-45 years in good health and CMV-seronegative. The sequencing input was PBMCs. The CDR3 coding sequence is TGTGCCAGTAGTCGCACCTTAGACAGTGCTAGCTCCTATAATTCACCCCTCCACTTT. This encodes CASSRTLDSASSYNSPLHF.